This T cell receptor (beta chain) was recorded in a study of T cell responses to AZD1222 COVID-19 vaccine. Whole-study findings and limits: Sampling captured repertoires only after the peak T cell response. White British ancestry dominated among donors, who included more females, and clonal diversity was possibly underestimated. Among those given AZD1222, only five or six were seropositive at baseline.

Method: immunoSEQ multiplex PCR; TCRdb's copy keeps in-frame clones and lacks some. Among tens of thousands of clones listed, 91% were seen once. In this sample, this clone turned up a few times. Its antigen is unidentified. CDR3 length equals 18 residues. CDR1 and CDR2 from the germline V gene are MDHEN and SYDVKM. V dropped 5 bases and J dropped 1; count of bases not matched to a gene: 13. This specimen was peripheral blood, taken on day 0 of MenACWY control vaccination. The clonotype was recovered from an adult in good health. The rearrangement uses TRBV28 and TRBJ2-7; 11 bases fit TRBD2. The CDR3 DNA reads as TGTGCCAGCAGTATAGTGGGTCTAGCGGGGGGTTCTTCCTACGAGCAGTACTTC. Translation gives CASSIVGLAGGSSYEQYF.